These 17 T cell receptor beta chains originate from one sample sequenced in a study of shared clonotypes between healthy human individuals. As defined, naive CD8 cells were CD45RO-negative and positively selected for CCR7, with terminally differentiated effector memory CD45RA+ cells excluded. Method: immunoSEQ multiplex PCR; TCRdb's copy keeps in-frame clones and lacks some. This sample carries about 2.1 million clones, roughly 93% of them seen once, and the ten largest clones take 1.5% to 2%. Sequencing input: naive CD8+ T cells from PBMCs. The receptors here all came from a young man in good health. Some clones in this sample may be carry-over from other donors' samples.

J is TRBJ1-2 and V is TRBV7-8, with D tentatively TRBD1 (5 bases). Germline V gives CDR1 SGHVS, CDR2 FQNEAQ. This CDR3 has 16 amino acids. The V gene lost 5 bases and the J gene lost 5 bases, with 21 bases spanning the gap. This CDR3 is CASSDRPRGDWYGYTF. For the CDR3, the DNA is TGTGCCAGCAGCGACCGGCCCCGGGGGGATTGGTATGGCTACACCTTC.

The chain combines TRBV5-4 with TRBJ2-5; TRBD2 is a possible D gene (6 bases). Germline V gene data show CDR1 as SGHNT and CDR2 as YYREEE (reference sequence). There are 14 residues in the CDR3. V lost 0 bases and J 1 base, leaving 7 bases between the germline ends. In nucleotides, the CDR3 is TGTGCCAGCAGCTTGGATAGCGGCCAAGAGACCCAGTACTTC. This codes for CASSLDSGQETQYF.

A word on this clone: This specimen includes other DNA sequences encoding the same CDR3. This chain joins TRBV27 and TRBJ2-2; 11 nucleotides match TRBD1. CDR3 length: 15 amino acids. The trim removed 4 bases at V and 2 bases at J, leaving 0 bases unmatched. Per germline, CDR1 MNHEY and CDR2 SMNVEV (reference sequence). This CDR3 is CASSWTGGNTGELFF. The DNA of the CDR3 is TGTGCCAGCAGTTGGACAGGGGGCAACACCGGGGAGCTGTTTTTT.

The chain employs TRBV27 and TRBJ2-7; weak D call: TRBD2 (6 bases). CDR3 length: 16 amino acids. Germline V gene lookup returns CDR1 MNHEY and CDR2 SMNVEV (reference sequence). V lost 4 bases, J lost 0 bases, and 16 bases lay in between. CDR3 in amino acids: CASSYSGGESSYEQYF. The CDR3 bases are TGTGCCAGCAGTTACTCTGGCGGGGAGAGCTCCTACGAGCAGTACTTC.

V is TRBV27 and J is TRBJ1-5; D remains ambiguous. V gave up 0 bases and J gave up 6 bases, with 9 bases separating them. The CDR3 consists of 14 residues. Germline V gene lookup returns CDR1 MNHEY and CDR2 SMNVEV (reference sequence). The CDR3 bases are TGTGCCAGCAGTTTATCATTGGGTGCTCAGCCCCAGCATTTT. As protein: CASSLSLGAQPQHF.

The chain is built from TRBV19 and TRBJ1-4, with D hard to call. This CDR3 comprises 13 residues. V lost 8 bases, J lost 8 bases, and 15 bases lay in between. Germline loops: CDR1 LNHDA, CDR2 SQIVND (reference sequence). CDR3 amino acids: CASRNFKGEKLFF. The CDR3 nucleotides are TGTGCCAGTCGTAACTTCAAAGGGGAAAAACTGTTTTTT.

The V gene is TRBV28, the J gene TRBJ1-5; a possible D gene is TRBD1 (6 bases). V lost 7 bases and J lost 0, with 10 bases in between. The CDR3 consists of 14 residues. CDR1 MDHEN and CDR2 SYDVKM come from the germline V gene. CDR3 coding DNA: TGTGCCAGCATCGGAGGGGGTAGCAATCAGCCCCAGCATTTT. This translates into CASIGGGSNQPQHF.

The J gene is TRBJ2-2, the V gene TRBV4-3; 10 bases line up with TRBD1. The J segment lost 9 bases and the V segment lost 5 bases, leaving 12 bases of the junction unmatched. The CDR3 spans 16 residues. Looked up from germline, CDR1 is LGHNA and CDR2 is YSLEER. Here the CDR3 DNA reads TGCGCCAGCAGCTCCCCAACCGGGACAGGGGCCCGGGAGCTGTTTTTT. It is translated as CASSSPTGTGARELFF.

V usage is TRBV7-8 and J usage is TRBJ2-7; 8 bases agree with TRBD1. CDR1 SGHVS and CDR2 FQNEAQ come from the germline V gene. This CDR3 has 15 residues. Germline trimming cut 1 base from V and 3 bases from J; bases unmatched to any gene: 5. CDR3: CASSLGDRGFYEQYF. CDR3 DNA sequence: TGTGCCAGCAGCTTAGGAGACAGGGGTTTCTACGAGCAGTACTTC. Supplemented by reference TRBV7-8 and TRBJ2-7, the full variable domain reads GAGVSQSPRYKVAKRGQDVALRCDPISGHVSLFWYQQALGQGPEFLTYFQNEAQLDKSGLPSDRFFAERPEGSVSTLKIQRTQQEDSAVYLCASSLGDRGFYEQYFGPGTRLTVT.

The CDR3 DNA is TGTGCCAGTAGTGATCGGACAGGCCCATGGAGCGAGCAGTACTTC. This translates into CASSDRTGPWSEQYF. V gene TRBV19 combines with J gene TRBJ2-7; 7 bases fit TRBD1. The CDR3 sequence is 15 residues long. With 5 bases clipped from V and 6 bases from J, the junction kept 13 bases outside the gene matches. In germline, CDR1 is LNHDA, CDR2 SQIVND (reference sequence).

This CDR3 is CSASLYNEQFF. DNA for the CDR3: TGCAGTGCCTCCCTTTACAATGAGCAGTTCTTC. The rearrangement uses TRBV20-1 and TRBJ2-1; D gene uncertain. The ends were cut back, 6 bases at V and 4 bases at J, with 7 bases in the middle. CDR1 is DFQATT and CDR2 is SNEGSKA in the germline V gene (reference sequence). The CDR3 has 11 residues.

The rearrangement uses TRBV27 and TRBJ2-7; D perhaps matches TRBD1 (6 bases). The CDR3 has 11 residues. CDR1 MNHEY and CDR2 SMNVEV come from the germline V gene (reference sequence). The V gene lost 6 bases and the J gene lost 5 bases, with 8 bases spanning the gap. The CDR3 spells CASRGDNEQYF. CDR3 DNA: TGTGCCAGCAGGGGGGACAACGAGCAGTACTTC.

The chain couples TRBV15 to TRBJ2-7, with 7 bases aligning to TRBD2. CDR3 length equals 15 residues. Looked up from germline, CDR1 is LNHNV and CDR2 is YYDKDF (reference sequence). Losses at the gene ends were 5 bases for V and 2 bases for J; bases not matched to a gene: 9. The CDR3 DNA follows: TGTGCCACCAGCGGAACTAGCGTGGCCACCTACGAGCAGTACTTC. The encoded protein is CATSGTSVATYEQYF.

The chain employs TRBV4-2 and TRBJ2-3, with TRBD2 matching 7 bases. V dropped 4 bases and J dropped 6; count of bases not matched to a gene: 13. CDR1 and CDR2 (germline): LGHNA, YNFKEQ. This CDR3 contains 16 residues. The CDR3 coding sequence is TGTGCCAGCAGCCTCCCGGGGCGGGAGCAGTTGGATACGCAGTATTTT. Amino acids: CASSLPGREQLDTQYF.

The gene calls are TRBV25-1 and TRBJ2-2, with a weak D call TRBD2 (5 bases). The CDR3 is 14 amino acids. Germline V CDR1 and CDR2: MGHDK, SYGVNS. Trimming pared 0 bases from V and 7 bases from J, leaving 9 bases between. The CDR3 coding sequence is TGTGCCAGCAGTGAATACCGGGGTGTCGGGGAGCTGTTTTTT. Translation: CASSEYRGVGELFF.

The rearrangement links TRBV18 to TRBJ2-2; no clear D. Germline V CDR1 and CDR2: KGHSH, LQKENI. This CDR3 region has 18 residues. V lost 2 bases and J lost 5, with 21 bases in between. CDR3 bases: TGTGCCAGCTCACCATCTGTTGGAGCGTTGGAAGGGACCGGGGAGCTGTTTTTT. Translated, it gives CASSPSVGALEGTGELFF.

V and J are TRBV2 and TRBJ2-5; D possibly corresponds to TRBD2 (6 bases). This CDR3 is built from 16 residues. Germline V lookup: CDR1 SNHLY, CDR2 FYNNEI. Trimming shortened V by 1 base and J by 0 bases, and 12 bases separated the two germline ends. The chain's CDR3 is CASSEGKRVNQETQYF. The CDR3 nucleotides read TGTGCCAGCAGTGAAGGCAAGCGGGTTAACCAAGAGACCCAGTACTTC.